A selection of T cell receptor beta chains follows, all from one sample in a study of blood T cell repertoires in COVID-19. The method was immunoSEQ multiplex PCR; TCRdb's version includes in-frame clones alone and lacks a portion of them. The sample holds about 250,000 clones; 80% to 90% are singletons and the top ten take over 2%. The sequencing sample was made of PBMCs or T cells enriched from blood (not recorded which). All receptors derive from a woman under 30 who had recovered from COVID-19. CDR3s include the opening cysteine and the closing phenylalanine or tryptophan. The order of the fields is V gene, clone size, CDR3 protein. Size tells how often a clone was seen (once, few, many) or the class of an expanded clone, and some rows leave it out.

V gene: TRBV15
clone size: NA
CDR3 protein: CATSRRGQLNTGELFF

V gene: TRBV4-1
clone size: few
CDR3 protein: CASSRGTGHYGYTF

V gene: TRBV14
clone size: NA
CDR3 protein: CASSRGGYYGYTF

V gene: TRBV18
clone size: NA
CDR3 protein: CASPRARGNEKLFF

V gene: TRBV27
clone size: NA
CDR3 protein: CASLGGNTEAFF

V gene: TRBV20-1
clone size: NA
CDR3 protein: CSASMASGGRWATQYF

V gene: TRBV12-5
clone size: NA
CDR3 protein: CASGLANQGGTEAFF

V gene: TRBV19
clone size: NA
CDR3 protein: CASNTGQGGLDGYTF

V gene: TRBV28
clone size: NA
CDR3 protein: CASSLGGQGGTQYF

V gene: TRBV10-1
clone size: NA
CDR3 protein: CASSEVGAQGYTF

V gene: TRBV4-1
clone size: NA
CDR3 protein: CASSQATGAPYGYTF

V gene: TRBV28
clone size: NA
CDR3 protein: CASSLPSGDTIDPYEQYF